The clone carrying this T cell receptor (beta chain) occurred once. Its antigen is not identified. The data belong to a study of a mutant IDH1 vaccine in newly diagnosed glioma. Whole-study context: Initiation of the vaccine course occurred 4-6 weeks after radiotherapy alone, or alongside temozolomide cycles. Findings of the study overall: Detectable vaccine-induced immune responses arose in almost 95% of patients. It seemed that pseudoprogression was not linked to changes in the top peripheral T cell clonotypes.

Time point described: week 47, end of study. The vaccine gave 300 ug of a 20-mer mutant IDH1 peptide subcutaneously per dose. Donors' newly diagnosed IDH1-mutant WHO grade 3 or 4 astrocytomas lacked nuclear ATRX. Using immunoSEQ multiplex PCR, the repertoire was profiled, and TCRdb retains in-frame clones only, with some absent. Altogether tens of thousands of clones are present, about 61% being singletons, with the ten largest covering 4.8%. This CDR3 comprises 14 residues. With 5 bases removed from V and 4 bases from J, the gap between germline ends came to 13 bases. CDR1 and CDR2 from the germline V gene are SGHTA and FQGNSA.

The chain combines TRBV7-2 with TRBJ2-3, with D unclear. The TCR comes from a man aged 35-49 years with glioma. Some clones in this sample may be carry-over from other donors' samples. The sequencing here drew on peripheral blood mononuclear cells (PBMCs), taken from a glioma patient whose treatment included an IDH1 peptide vaccine. The CDR3 DNA reads TGTGCCAGCAGCGCCAGATACTTCTCAGATACGCAGTATTTT. Translated, it gives CASSARYFSDTQYF. Looking up the rest from reference TRBV7-2 and TRBJ2-3 gives the full variable domain: GAGVSQSPSNKVTEKGKDVELRCDPISGHTALYWYRQSLGQGLEFLIYFQGNSAPDKSGLPSDRFSAERTGGSVSTLTIQRTQQEDSAVYLCASSARYFSDTQYFGPGTRLTVL.